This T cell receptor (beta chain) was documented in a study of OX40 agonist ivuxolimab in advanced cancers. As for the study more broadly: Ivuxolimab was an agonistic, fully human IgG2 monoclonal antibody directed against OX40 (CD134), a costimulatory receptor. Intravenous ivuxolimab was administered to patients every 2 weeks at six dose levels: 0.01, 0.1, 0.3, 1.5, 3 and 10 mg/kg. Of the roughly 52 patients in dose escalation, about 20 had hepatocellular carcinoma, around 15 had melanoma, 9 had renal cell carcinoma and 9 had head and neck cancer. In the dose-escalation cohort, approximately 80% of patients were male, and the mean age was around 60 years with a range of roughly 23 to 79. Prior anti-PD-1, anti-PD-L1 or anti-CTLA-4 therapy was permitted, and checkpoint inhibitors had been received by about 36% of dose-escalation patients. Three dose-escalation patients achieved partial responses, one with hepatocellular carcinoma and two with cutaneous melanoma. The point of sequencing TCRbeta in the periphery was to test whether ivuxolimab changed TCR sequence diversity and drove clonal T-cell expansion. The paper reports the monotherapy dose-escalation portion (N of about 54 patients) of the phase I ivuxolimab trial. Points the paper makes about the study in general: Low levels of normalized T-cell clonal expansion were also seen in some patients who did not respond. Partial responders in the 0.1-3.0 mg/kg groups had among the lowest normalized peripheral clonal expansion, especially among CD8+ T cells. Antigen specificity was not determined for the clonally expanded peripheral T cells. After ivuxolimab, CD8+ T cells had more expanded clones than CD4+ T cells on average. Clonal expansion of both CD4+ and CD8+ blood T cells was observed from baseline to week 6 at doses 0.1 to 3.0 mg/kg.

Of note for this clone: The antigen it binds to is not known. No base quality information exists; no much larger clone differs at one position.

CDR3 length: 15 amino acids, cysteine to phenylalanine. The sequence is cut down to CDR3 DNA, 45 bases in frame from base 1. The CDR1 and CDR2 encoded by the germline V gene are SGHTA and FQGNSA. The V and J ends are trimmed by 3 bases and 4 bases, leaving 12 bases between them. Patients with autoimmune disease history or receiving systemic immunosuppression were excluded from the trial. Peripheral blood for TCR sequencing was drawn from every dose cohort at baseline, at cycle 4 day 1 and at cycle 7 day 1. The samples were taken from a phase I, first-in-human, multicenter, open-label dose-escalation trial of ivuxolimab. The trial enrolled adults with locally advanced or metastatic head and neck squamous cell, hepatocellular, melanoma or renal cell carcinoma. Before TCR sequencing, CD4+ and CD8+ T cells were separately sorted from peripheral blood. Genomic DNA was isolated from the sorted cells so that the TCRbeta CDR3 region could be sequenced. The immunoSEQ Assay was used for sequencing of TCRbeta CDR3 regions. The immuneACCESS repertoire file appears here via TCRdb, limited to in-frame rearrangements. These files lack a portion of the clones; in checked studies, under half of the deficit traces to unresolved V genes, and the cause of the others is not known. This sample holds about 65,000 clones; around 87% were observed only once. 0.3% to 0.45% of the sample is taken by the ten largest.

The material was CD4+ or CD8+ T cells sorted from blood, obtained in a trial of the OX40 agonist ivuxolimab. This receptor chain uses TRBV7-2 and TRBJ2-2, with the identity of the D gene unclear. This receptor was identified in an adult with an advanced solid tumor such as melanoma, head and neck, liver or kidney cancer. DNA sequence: TGTGCCAGCAGCTTGTTACAGAGTCTCACCGGGGAGCTGTTTTTT. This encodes CASSLLQSLTGELFF.